The 26 T cell receptor beta chains below were found in one sample sequenced in a study of human T cells and chemical hapten exposure. Each CDR3 protein is one row after TCRdb ran MiXCR on the RACE reads. This sample yields 35,000 to 45,000 distinct CDR3 sequences, of which around 10% are seen a single time; approximately 15% belongs to the top ten. Stated time point: patch test 2, 6 weeks after DPC sensitization. Treatment meaning: therapeutic diphenylcyclopropenone sensitization with weekly scalp DPC. The specimen was whole blood, collected in connection with sensitization to the hapten diphenylcyclopropenone (DPC). The receptors originated from a woman between 35 and 50 years old with alopecia areata. Some clones in this sample may be carry-over from other donors' samples.

This clonotype was counted ten times or more. The CDR3: CSVDLTQETQYF. CDR3 DNA sequence: TGCAGCGTTGACTTAACCCAAGAGACCCAGTACTTC. The chain combines TRBV29-1 with TRBJ2-5; D unclear. V gave up 3 bases and J gave up 1 base, with 6 bases separating them. Germline V lookup: CDR1 SQVTM, CDR2 ANQGSEA. The CDR3 length is 12 residues.

In its sample, this clonotype was seen many times. CDR3 in DNA: TGTGCCAGCTCAGCGGACAGGGAGGGTGAAGCTTTCTTT. It codes for CASSADREGEAFF. This chain uses TRBV18 with TRBJ1-1; 8 positions agree with TRBD1. The CDR3 spans 13 residues. The ends lost 5 bases at V and 7 bases at J; junction bases unmatched: 6. Germline assignment: CDR1 KGHSH and CDR2 LQKENI.

This rearrangement joins TRBV4-3 to TRBJ1-5; D unclear. The germline V gene encodes CDR1 LGHNA and CDR2 YSLEER. The V and J ends lost 4 bases and 5 bases respectively, with 9 bases between them. The CDR3 covers 13 residues. CDR3 residues: CASSLARHQPQHF. CDR3 DNA: TGCGCCAGCAGCCTAGCGAGGCATCAGCCCCAGCATTTT.

This clonotype was counted many times. V gene TRBV3-1 combines with J gene TRBJ2-5; D is perhaps TRBD2 (5 bases). Germline CDR1 is LGHDT and CDR2 is YNNKEL (reference sequence). The CDR3 contains 13 residues. The V gene lost 8 bases and the J gene lost 3 bases, with 13 bases spanning the gap. Here the CDR3 DNA reads TGTGCCAGCGCTAGCAGGACGAAAGAGACCCAGTACTTC. It encodes CASASRTKETQYF.

This clonotype has at least ten counts. V gene TRBV20-1 combines with J gene TRBJ2-3; D possibly corresponds to TRBD2 (6 bases). The V gene's germline CDR1 is DFQATT and CDR2 SNEGSKA (reference sequence). The CDR3 spans 15 residues. V dropped 0 bases and J dropped 2 bases, with 12 bases sitting between them. The CDR3 spells CSARDQAGLTDTQYF. CDR3 bases: TGCAGTGCTAGAGACCAGGCGGGGCTCACAGATACGCAGTATTTT.

The chain joins TRBV20-1 to TRBJ2-1, with D hard to call. The germline V gene has CDR1 DFQATT and CDR2 SNEGSKA (reference sequence). The CDR3 has 11 amino acids. Trimming cost V 4 bases and J 4 bases, with 5 bases left between them. CDR3 sequence reads: CSANEYNEQFF. Here the CDR3 DNA reads TGCAGTGCTAACGAATACAATGAGCAGTTCTTC.

In this sample, this clonotype turned up many times. This rearrangement joins TRBV7-2 to TRBJ2-3, with 10 nucleotides matching TRBD2. This CDR3 comprises 15 residues. V was clipped by 4 bases and J by 2 bases; unmatched bases: 3. Germline CDR1 SGHTA, CDR2 FQGNSA. The CDR3 is CASSWTSGHTDTQYF. CDR3 nucleotide sequence: TGTGCCAGCAGCTGGACTAGCGGCCACACAGATACGCAGTATTTT.

The sample holds many counts of this clonotype. The chain joins TRBV12-3 or TRBV12-4 to TRBJ2-7; 11 positions match TRBD2. Losses at the gene ends were 5 bases for V and 4 bases for J; bases not matched to a gene: 7. This CDR3 is built from 15 residues. CDR3 nucleotides: TGTGCCAGCAGTGGGCTAGCGGGGGGCTTTTACGAGCAGTACTTC. It translates to CASSGLAGGFYEQYF.

In this sample, this clonotype turned up many times. V is TRBV7-6 and J is TRBJ1-2; no definite D call. Germline assignment: CDR1 SGHVS and CDR2 FNYEAQ. Trimming cost V 5 bases and J 0 bases, with 16 bases left between them. The CDR3 consists of 16 residues. CDR3 in amino acids: CASSNLVRGTNYGYTF. Written as DNA, the CDR3 is TGTGCCAGCAGCAACCTGGTGCGGGGTACTAACTATGGCTACACCTTC.

Ten or more counts support this clonotype. V and J are TRBV9 and TRBJ2-7, with TRBD1 matching over 7 bases. The V gene end was trimmed by 4 bases and the J gene end by 2 bases; junction bases not matched to a gene: 3. The length of the CDR3 is 13 residues. The germline gives CDR1 SGDLS, CDR2 YYNGEE. CDR3 sequence (DNA): TGTGCCAGCAGCACGGGACAGACCTACGAGCAGTACTTC. Translation gives CASSTGQTYEQYF. The full variable domain, completed using reference TRBV9 and TRBJ2-7, is DSGVTQTPKHLITATGQRVTLRCSPRSGDLSVYWYQQSLDQGLQFLIQYYNGEERAKGNILERFSAQQFPDLHSELNLSSLELGDSALYFCASSTGQTYEQYFGPGTRLTVT.

This clonotype was recorded a few times. This chain links TRBV5-1 with TRBJ1-5, with D perhaps matching TRBD1 (5 bases). CDR1 and CDR2 from the germline V gene are SGHRS and YFSETQ. This CDR3 region has 13 residues. Between the trimmed V and J ends, which lost 1 base and 6 bases, there was a span of 8 bases. DNA of the CDR3: TGCGCCAGCAGCTTGTCCGGGGCTCAGCCCCAGCATTTT. It is translated as CASSLSGAQPQHF.

This clonotype was picked up many times. The chain couples TRBV5-1 to TRBJ2-5; D tentatively reads TRBD1 or TRBD2 (5 bases each). V shed 3 bases and J shed 1 base, with 10 bases lying between them. The CDR3 has 14 amino acids. Germline lookup yields CDR1 SGHRS and CDR2 YFSETQ. Here the CDR3 reads CASSSGRGQETQYF. CDR3 coding DNA: TGCGCCAGCAGCTCGGGACGTGGCCAAGAGACCCAGTACTTC.

This clonotype was recorded many times. The CDR3 here is CASSVAGVSDEQFF. The CDR3, as DNA: TGTGCCAGCAGCGTAGCAGGAGTTAGTGATGAGCAGTTCTTC. The V and J genes are TRBV9 and TRBJ2-1; D gene uncertain. The CDR3 covers 14 residues. The V gene's germline CDR1 is SGDLS and CDR2 YYNGEE. V was clipped by 0 bases and J by 8 bases, with 12 bases between them.

At least ten counts were recorded for this clonotype. The gene calls are TRBV7-9 and TRBJ2-2; D gene ambiguous. This CDR3 region has 13 residues. Germline V gives CDR1 SEHNR, CDR2 FQNEAQ (reference sequence). V shed 5 bases and J shed 6 bases, with 10 bases lying between them. In DNA form, the CDR3 reads TGTGCCAGCAGCCCCCCCGACTCCGGGGAGCTGTTTTTT. This translates into CASSPPDSGELFF.

This clonotype was recorded at least ten times. This rearrangement joins TRBV7-9 to TRBJ2-2, with TRBD1 matching 7 bases. The V and J ends lost 0 bases and 0 bases, in that order; junction bases with no gene match: 4. This CDR3 spans 17 amino acids. Germline CDR1 and CDR2: SEHNR and FQNEAQ (reference sequence). The CDR3 bases are TGTGCCAGCAGCTTAGCCCGGACAGGCCCGAACACCGGGGAGCTGTTTTTT. Translated: CASSLARTGPNTGELFF.

This clonotype showed up many times. The V call is TRBV27, the J call TRBJ2-3; D unclear. Germline lookup yields CDR1 MNHEY and CDR2 SMNVEV (reference sequence). Trimming took off 7 bases at V and 0 bases at J, with 11 bases between the two ends. CDR3 length: 14 amino acids. In DNA form, the CDR3 reads TGTGCCAGCAATTCCTGGAAGAGCACAGATACGCAGTATTTT. This sequence encodes CASNSWKSTDTQYF.

The chain joins TRBV27 to TRBJ2-7; the D gene could be TRBD1 or TRBD2 (5 bases each). The CDR3 extends over 13 amino acids. Germline CDR1 is MNHEY and CDR2 is SMNVEV (reference sequence). Trimming cost V 8 bases and J 1 base, with 12 bases left between them. The CDR3 is CASSYGASYEQYF. The CDR3 nucleotides are TGTGCCAGCTCCTACGGGGCATCCTACGAGCAGTACTTC.

Ten or more counts support this clonotype. This rearrangement joins TRBV12-3 or TRBV12-4 to TRBJ2-7; 8 nucleotides agree with TRBD1. J gave up 3 bases and V 3 bases, and 4 bases lay outside the gene matches. The CDR3 spans 14 residues. Here the CDR3 DNA reads TGTGCCAGCAGTTTTGCGGGACAGGACTACGAGCAGTACTTC. It encodes CASSFAGQDYEQYF.

This clonotype has at least ten counts. The V and J genes are TRBV29-1 and TRBJ2-1; 9 bases map to TRBD1. The J segment lost 8 bases and the V segment lost 3 bases, leaving 2 bases of the junction unmatched. The CDR3 runs 12 residues. Per the germline V gene, CDR1 is SQVTM and CDR2 is ANQGSEA. The CDR3 DNA reads TGCAGCGTTGACGACAGGGGGGATGAGCAGTTCTTC. It codes for CSVDDRGDEQFF.

This clonotype has a count of ten or more. The gene calls are TRBV2 and TRBJ2-7; tentatively, D is TRBD1 (6 bases). The CDR3 consists of 14 residues. CDR1 and CDR2 (germline): SNHLY, FYNNEI. The germline V and J ends were trimmed by 6 bases and 0 bases, with 12 bases remaining between them. CDR3 nucleotides: TGTGCCAGCAGCTCACAGGGCTACTCCTACGAGCAGTACTTC. Its protein product is CASSSQGYSYEQYF.

The CDR3: CASTGTGTKLFF. The CDR3 DNA reads as TGTGCCAGCACCGGGACAGGGACAAAACTGTTTTTT. This chain links TRBV2 with TRBJ1-4; TRBD1 agrees at 9 bases. CDR1 SNHLY and CDR2 FYNNEI come from the germline V gene. J gave up 10 bases and V 7 bases, and 4 bases lay outside the gene matches. The CDR3 consists of 12 residues.

The rearrangement links TRBV5-4 to TRBJ1-2; D gene unclear. Germline V gene lookup returns CDR1 SGHNT and CDR2 YYREEE (reference sequence). CDR3 length: 15 amino acids. Trimming stripped 3 bases from V and 1 base from J, with 13 bases between. CDR3 sequence reads: CASSYEDGINYGYTF. DNA for the CDR3: TGTGCCAGCAGCTACGAGGACGGGATTAACTATGGCTACACCTTC.

This clonotype was recorded only once. The V gene is TRBV19, the J gene TRBJ1-5; D not certain. V lost 5 bases to trimming and J lost 1 base, with 9 bases between them. Looked up from germline, CDR1 is LNHDA and CDR2 is SQIVND (reference sequence). The CDR3 loop spans 14 amino acids. This CDR3 is CASSLLGSNQPQHF. The CDR3, as DNA: TGTGCCAGTAGTCTTTTGGGGAGCAATCAGCCCCAGCATTTT.

This clonotype was counted many times. The chain has TRBV7-9 and TRBJ2-1; D is tentatively TRBD1 or TRBD2 (7 bases each). V lost 8 bases and J 2 bases, leaving 13 bases between the germline ends. Germline V gene lookup returns CDR1 SEHNR and CDR2 FQNEAQ (reference sequence). This CDR3 has 14 amino acids. The CDR3 sequence is CASGPGGAYNEQFF. CDR3 nucleotide sequence: TGTGCCAGCGGTCCAGGGGGGGCCTACAATGAGCAGTTCTTC.

This clonotype appeared many times. The chain combines TRBV5-1 with TRBJ2-7; a weak D match, TRBD1 (6 bases). The CDR3 spans 13 residues. Per the germline V gene, CDR1 is SGHRS and CDR2 is YFSETQ. Trimming shortened V by 1 base and J by 5 bases, and 10 bases separated the two germline ends. The CDR3 DNA is TGCGCCAGCAGCTTGACAGGGCCAGACGAGCAGTACTTC. Translating it yields CASSLTGPDEQYF. Variable domain in full (rest from reference TRBV5-1 and TRBJ2-7): KAGVTQTPRYLIKTRGQQVTLSCSPISGHRSVSWYQQTPGQGLQFLFEYFSETQRNKGNFPGRFSGRQFSNSRSEMNVSTLELGDSALYLCASSLTGPDEQYFGPGTRLTVT.

This clonotype was seen many times. The V gene is TRBV20-1, the J gene TRBJ2-3; D may be TRBD1 or TRBD2 (6 bases each). The length of the CDR3 is 15 residues. The V gene's germline CDR1 is DFQATT and CDR2 SNEGSKA (reference sequence). V lost 0 bases, J lost 0 bases, and 10 bases lay in between. CDR3 DNA: TGCAGTGCTAGAGATCCGGGGGCTAGCACAGATACGCAGTATTTT. This gives the protein CSARDPGASTDTQYF.